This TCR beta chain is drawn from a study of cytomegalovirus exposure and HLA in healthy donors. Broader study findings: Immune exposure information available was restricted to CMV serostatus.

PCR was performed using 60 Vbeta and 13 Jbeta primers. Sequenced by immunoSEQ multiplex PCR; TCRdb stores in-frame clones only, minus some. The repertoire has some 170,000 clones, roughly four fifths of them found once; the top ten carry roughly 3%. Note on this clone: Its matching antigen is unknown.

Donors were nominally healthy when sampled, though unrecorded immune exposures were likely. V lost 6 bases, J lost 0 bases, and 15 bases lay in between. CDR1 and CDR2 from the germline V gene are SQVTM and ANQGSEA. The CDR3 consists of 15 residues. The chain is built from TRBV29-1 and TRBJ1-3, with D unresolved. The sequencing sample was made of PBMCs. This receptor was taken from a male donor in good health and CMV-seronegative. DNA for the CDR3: TGCAGCGTCCAAGGTACGGGAGACTCTGGAAACACCATATATTTT. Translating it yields CSVQGTGDSGNTIYF.